The clone carrying this TCR beta chain showed up just a few times. The data were obtained in a study of T cells in Graves' hyperthyroidism and ophthalmopathy. Using RNA transcripts as the source, TCR beta CDR3 regions were amplified. HTBI primers were the set used in a first-round RT-PCR of the TCR CDR3. TCRdb re-called the multiplex PCR reads with MiXCR, one entry per CDR3 protein. The sample yields around 600,000 distinct CDR3 sequences, more than 14% seen once. V lost 4 bases and J lost 6; bases outside the gene matches: 9. Germline-derived CDR1 and CDR2 are SGHDN and FVKESK. This CDR3 has 15 amino acids.

The source is a woman in her fifties or sixties with Graves' ophthalmopathy. Material: blood. The chain uses TRBV14 and TRBJ2-3; 8 positions agree with TRBD2. The CDR3 loop reads CASSLGGTSFDTQYF. CDR3 sequence (DNA): TGTGCCAGCAGCCTAGGGGGGACTAGTTTCGATACGCAGTATTTT.